Shown below are 21 T cell receptor beta chains from a single sample sequenced in a study of regulatory T cells in long-lasting Graves disease. Time point indicated: newly diagnosed GD, antithyroid drugs for less than 3 months. The TCR library used RNA extracted from PBMCs. Sequencing libraries for TCR beta were prepared with iRepertoire HTBI primers and Arm-PCR of CDR3 regions. TCRdb reprocessed the multiplex PCR reads via MiXCR and lists one record per CDR3 protein. The repertoire holds about 430,000 distinct CDR3 sequences, with 15% as singletons. These same records also appear under a second study, on T cells in Graves' hyperthyroidism and ophthalmopathy.

The source material was peripheral blood mononuclear cells (PBMCs), sampled at new diagnosis, from a patient treated with antithyroid drugs. These receptors all stem from a woman aged 35 to 49 with Graves disease.

In this sample, this clonotype turned up once. Just one base apart from a much larger clone, this may be a read error. As DNA, the CDR3 is TGTGCCAGCAGCTTCGAGGGCACTGAAGCTTTCTTT. Its translation: CASSFEGTEAFF. The chain employs TRBV7-2 and TRBJ1-1; D is uncertain. With 3 bases removed from V and 4 bases from J, the gap between germline ends came to 6 bases. The V gene's germline CDR1 is SGHTA and CDR2 FQGNSA. The CDR3 spans 12 residues.

The V call is TRBV18, the J call TRBJ2-5; D unresolved. Germline V gene lookup returns CDR1 KGHSH and CDR2 LQKENI. V lost 3 bases and J lost 1, with 9 bases in between. The CDR3 consists of 14 residues. This CDR3 is CASSPELSQETQYF. CDR3 bases: TGTGCCAGCTCACCGGAATTATCCCAAGAGACCCAGTACTTC.

There are a few counts of this clonotype. The chain has TRBV6-5 and TRBJ2-5; 8 bases map to TRBD1. CDR3 length: 15 residues. V trimming: 3 bases; J trimming: 6 bases; junction bases outside the gene matches: 9. The germline V gene encodes CDR1 MNHEY and CDR2 SVGAGI. The CDR3 DNA follows: TGTGCCAGCAGTTATCAGACAGGGGAGAGGAAGACCCAGTACTTC. It is translated as CASSYQTGERKTQYF.

V usage is TRBV2 and J usage is TRBJ2-3, with TRBD1 identical over 7 bases. The ends lost 1 base at V and 2 bases at J; junction bases unmatched: 12. The CDR3 covers 18 residues. Germline V gene data show CDR1 as SNHLY and CDR2 as FYNNEI. For the CDR3, the DNA is TGTGCCAGCAGTGAAGGGGAGCAGTCACAGGGGCCCACAGATACGCAGTATTTT. Its protein product is CASSEGEQSQGPTDTQYF.

This clonotype was observed at least ten times. V and J are TRBV28 and TRBJ2-1; 15 bases are shared with TRBD2. Germline V gene lookup returns CDR1 MDHEN and CDR2 SYDVKM. The CDR3 is 18 amino acids. V shed 2 bases and J 5 bases; nucleotides not matched to a gene: 7. CDR3 region: CASSLKPGLAGGDNEQFF. The CDR3, as DNA: TGTGCCAGCAGTTTAAAACCGGGACTAGCGGGAGGAGACAATGAGCAGTTCTTC.

The rearrangement joins TRBV5-1 to TRBJ2-7, with D possibly TRBD2 on 6 matching bases. The CDR3 sequence is 14 residues long. Trimming pared 4 bases from V and 4 bases from J, leaving 15 bases between. CDR1 is SGHRS and CDR2 is YFSETQ in the germline V gene. The CDR3 region is CASSPTGGVYEQYF. CDR3 DNA sequence: TGCGCCAGCAGCCCAACAGGAGGGGTATACGAGCAGTACTTC.

Points on this clonotype: A much larger clone differs by one base, so this may be a read error. This chain uses TRBV28 with TRBJ2-7, with TRBD2 matching over 10 bases. The J segment lost 4 bases and the V segment lost 5 bases, leaving 8 bases of the junction unmatched. The CDR3 length is 15 residues. Germline-derived CDR1 and CDR2 are MDHEN and SYDVKM. The CDR3 spells CASSHQREGWYEQYF. In nucleotides, the CDR3 is TGTGCCAGCAGTCACCAGCGGGAGGGCTGGTACGAGCAGTACTTC.

This clonotype was recorded at least ten times. The chain is built from TRBV24-1 and TRBJ2-5; D gene uncertain. The CDR3 covers 12 residues. Trimming took off 0 bases at V and 3 bases at J, with 1 base between the two ends. Germline CDR1 KGHDR, CDR2 SFDVKD. CDR3: CATSDLEETQYF. CDR3 sequence (DNA): TGTGCCACCAGTGATTTGGAAGAGACCCAGTACTTC.

With regard to this clonotype: This may come from a read error, since a much larger clone is one base off. The genes are TRBV20-1 and TRBJ2-3; 7 bases line up with TRBD2. In germline, CDR1 is DFQATT, CDR2 SNEGSKA (reference sequence). This CDR3 spans 13 amino acids. CDR3 sequence: CSARRTSLVEEYF. For the CDR3, the DNA is TGCAGTGCTAGGAGGACTAGTTTGGTCGAGGAGTACTTC.

This clonotype was detected ten times or more. This chain joins TRBV7-2 and TRBJ2-1, with TRBD2 matching over 7 bases. CDR1 and CDR2 (germline): SGHTA, FQGNSA. This CDR3 comprises 11 residues. J lost 9 bases, V lost 4 bases, and 0 bases had no gene match. CDR3 region: CASSWEGEQFF. CDR3 DNA sequence: TGTGCCAGCAGCTGGGAGGGTGAGCAGTTCTTC.

This clonotype was observed a handful of times. The V gene is TRBV3-1, the J gene TRBJ2-1; D is possibly TRBD2 (6 bases). This CDR3 has 14 amino acids. The ends were cut back, 1 base at V and 7 bases at J, with 11 bases in the middle. CDR1 LGHDT and CDR2 YNNKEL come from the germline V gene (reference sequence). CDR3 bases: TGTGCCAGCAGCCAAGTAGGAGGGGAAAATGAGCAGTTCTTC. This gives the protein CASSQVGGENEQFF.

There are a few counts of this clonotype. The chain recombines TRBV6-1 with TRBJ1-2; TRBD1 agrees at 7 bases. The CDR3 contains 16 residues. The ends lost 1 base at V and 8 bases at J; junction bases unmatched: 13. The germline V gene encodes CDR1 MNHNS and CDR2 SASEGT. CDR3 in amino acids: CASSEVGTVGFGGYTF. In DNA, the CDR3 is TGTGCCAGCAGTGAAGTGGGGACAGTGGGGTTTGGAGGCTACACCTTC.

This clonotype was seen many times. CDR3 coding DNA: TGTGCCAGCAGCCTAGACAGAAATGAGCAGTTCTTC. Encoded protein: CASSLDRNEQFF. V usage is TRBV7-2 and J usage is TRBJ2-1; D is possibly TRBD1 (5 bases). Trimming removed 5 bases from V and 7 bases from J, with 9 bases in between. The CDR3 contains 12 residues. Germline V gene sequence: CDR1 SGHTA, CDR2 FQGNSA.

This clonotype came up many times. The chain combines TRBV7-2 with TRBJ1-6; 8 nucleotides agree with TRBD1. The germline CDR1 and CDR2 sequences are SGHTA and FQGNSA. CDR3 length equals 16 residues. Trimming cost V 3 bases and J 8 bases; bases outside gene matches: 9. The CDR3 DNA is TGTGCCAGCAGCTTTAGGGCAGGGGGCATGGATTCACCCCTCCACTTT. Translated: CASSFRAGGMDSPLHF.

In this sample, this clonotype turned up many times. The DNA for the CDR3 is TGTGCCAGCATCCCATCCGGAAGCTCCTACAATGAGCAGTTCTTC. Translation: CASIPSGSSYNEQFF. The chain recombines TRBV2 with TRBJ2-1; no clear D. The CDR3 runs to 15 residues. Germline-derived CDR1 and CDR2 are SNHLY and FYNNEI. Trimming pared 7 bases from V and 0 bases from J, leaving 13 bases between.

This clonotype showed up many times. This sequence joins TRBV2 and TRBJ2-5; 8 bases are a match to TRBD2. The CDR3 covers 14 residues. Germline-derived CDR1 and CDR2 are SNHLY and FYNNEI. After removal of 11 bases from V and 0 bases from J, the junction contained 8 bases not matched to a gene. In DNA, the CDR3 is TGTGCCGGATGGTCTAGCGGGTACCAAGAGACCCAGTACTTC. Its protein is CAGWSSGYQETQYF.

This clonotype was detected many times. The chain recombines TRBV29-1 with TRBJ1-4; possibly TRBD1 for D (5 bases). The germline V gene encodes CDR1 SQVTM and CDR2 ANQGSEA. The CDR3 length is 11 residues. Between the trimmed V and J ends, which lost 6 bases and 14 bases, there was a span of 16 bases. The CDR3 coding sequence is TGCAGCGTAGCAGGGCCGGTGATGCTGTTTTTT. Translation: CSVAGPVMLFF.

DNA for the CDR3: TGTGCCAGCAGCTCCAAGACTAGCGGGGGCACAGATACGCAGTATTTT. Translated: CASSSKTSGGTDTQYF. This chain joins TRBV28 and TRBJ2-3; 11 bases match TRBD2. Germline V lookup: CDR1 MDHEN, CDR2 SYDVKM. V was pared by 6 bases and J by 1 base, with 6 bases of the junction left unmatched. The CDR3 contains 16 residues. Supplemented by reference TRBV28 and TRBJ2-3, the full variable domain reads DVKVTQSSRYLVKRTGEKVFLECVQDMDHENMFWYRQDPGLGLRLIYFSYDVKMKEKGDIPEGYSVSREKKERFSLILESASTNQTSMYLCASSSKTSGGTDTQYFGPGTRLTVL.

The chain recombines TRBV29-1 with TRBJ1-2; D is ambiguous. V was shortened by 3 bases and J by 4 bases, with 9 bases between the two germline ends. This CDR3 is 12 amino acids long. The germline CDR1 and CDR2 sequences are SQVTM and ANQGSEA. Here the CDR3 DNA reads TGCAGCGTTGAGGGAGTCGGCTATGGCTACACCTTC. Translated, it gives CSVEGVGYGYTF.

A few counts support this clonotype. The CDR3 DNA follows: TGCGCCAGCAGCCCAAACTCCGGACAGGGCTACGAGCAGTACTTC. Translation: CASSPNSGQGYEQYF. This chain links TRBV4-1 with TRBJ2-7; 8 bases align to TRBD1. The V and J ends lost 4 bases and 3 bases, in that order; junction bases with no gene match: 8. There are 15 residues in the CDR3. Germline CDR1 MGHRA, CDR2 YSYEKL.

The rearrangement joins TRBV11-3 to TRBJ2-3, with 8 bases that match TRBD1. V lost 1 base to trimming and J lost 0 bases; unmatched junction nucleotides: 9. Germline CDR1 SGHNT, CDR2 YENEEA. This CDR3 region has 18 residues. The CDR3: CASSLGDRFSRSTDTQYF. The CDR3 coding sequence is TGTGCCAGCAGCTTAGGGGACAGGTTCTCCCGTAGCACAGATACGCAGTATTTT.